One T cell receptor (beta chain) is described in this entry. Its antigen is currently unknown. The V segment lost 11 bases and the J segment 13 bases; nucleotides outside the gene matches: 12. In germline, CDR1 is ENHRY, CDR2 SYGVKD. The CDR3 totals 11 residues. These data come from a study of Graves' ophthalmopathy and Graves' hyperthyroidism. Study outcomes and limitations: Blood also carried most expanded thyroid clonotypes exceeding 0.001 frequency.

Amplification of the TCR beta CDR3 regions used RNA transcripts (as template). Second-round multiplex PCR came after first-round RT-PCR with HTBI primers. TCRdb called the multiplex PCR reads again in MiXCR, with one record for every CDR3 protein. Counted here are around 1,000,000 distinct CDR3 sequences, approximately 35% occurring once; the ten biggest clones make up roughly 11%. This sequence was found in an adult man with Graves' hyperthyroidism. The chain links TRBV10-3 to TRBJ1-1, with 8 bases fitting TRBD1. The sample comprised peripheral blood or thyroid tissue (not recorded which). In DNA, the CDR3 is TGTGCCTCGGGGACAGGACCCGTCGATTTCTTT. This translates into CASGTGPVDFF.